A single T cell receptor (beta chain) is shown here with its context. The data were taken from a study of blood T cell repertoires in COVID-19. Across the study: T cells, B-cell-depleted T cells, or PBMCs supplied cDNA or gDNA.

The repertoire was sequenced with immunoSEQ multiplex PCR; TCRdb's copy has only in-frame clones and lacks some. Among some 81,000 clones, about 95% were seen once, and the ten largest hold about 4.1%. Input material: peripheral blood. This receptor was identified in a human donor with active COVID-19. The donor label of this sample is uncertain.

The CDR3 DNA sequence: TGTGCCAGCAAGACTGACAGGGGCCCCTACGAGCAGTACTTC. It encodes CASKTDRGPYEQYF. This chain connects TRBV7-2 to TRBJ2-7; 8 bases map to TRBD1. The CDR3 totals 14 residues. The J segment lost 2 bases and the V segment lost 7 bases, leaving 7 bases of the junction unmatched. Germline V CDR1 and CDR2: SGHTA, FQGNSA.